The text below deals with one T cell receptor (beta chain). This sample is drawn from a study of blood T cell repertoires in COVID-19. Study as a whole: The United States, Italy and Spain supplied acute and convalescent COVID-19 samples. From T cells, B-cell-depleted T cells, or PBMCs came the material, which was cDNA or gDNA.

The CDR3 loop spans 15 amino acids. CDR1 is SEHNR, CDR2 FQNEAQ, per germline (reference sequence). V trimming: 5 bases; J trimming: 3 bases; junction bases outside the gene matches: 4. Per the study methods: Counts of nucleated cells, estimated from reference gene primer amplification, were obtained. Here immunoSEQ multiplex PCR was the method, and the copy in TCRdb shows in-frame clones only, minus some. That table gives V, J and clone size, and the DNA gave D and trimming. This table has about 200,000 clones, 87% appearing once. J is TRBJ1-4 and V is TRBV7-9; 9 bases align to TRBD1. The specimen sequenced was peripheral blood. This sequence originates from a man in his 60s who had recovered from COVID-19. CDR3 in DNA: TGTGCCAGCAGCCAACAGGGGGCGTCTAATGAAAAACTGTTTTTT. Protein: CASSQQGASNEKLFF.